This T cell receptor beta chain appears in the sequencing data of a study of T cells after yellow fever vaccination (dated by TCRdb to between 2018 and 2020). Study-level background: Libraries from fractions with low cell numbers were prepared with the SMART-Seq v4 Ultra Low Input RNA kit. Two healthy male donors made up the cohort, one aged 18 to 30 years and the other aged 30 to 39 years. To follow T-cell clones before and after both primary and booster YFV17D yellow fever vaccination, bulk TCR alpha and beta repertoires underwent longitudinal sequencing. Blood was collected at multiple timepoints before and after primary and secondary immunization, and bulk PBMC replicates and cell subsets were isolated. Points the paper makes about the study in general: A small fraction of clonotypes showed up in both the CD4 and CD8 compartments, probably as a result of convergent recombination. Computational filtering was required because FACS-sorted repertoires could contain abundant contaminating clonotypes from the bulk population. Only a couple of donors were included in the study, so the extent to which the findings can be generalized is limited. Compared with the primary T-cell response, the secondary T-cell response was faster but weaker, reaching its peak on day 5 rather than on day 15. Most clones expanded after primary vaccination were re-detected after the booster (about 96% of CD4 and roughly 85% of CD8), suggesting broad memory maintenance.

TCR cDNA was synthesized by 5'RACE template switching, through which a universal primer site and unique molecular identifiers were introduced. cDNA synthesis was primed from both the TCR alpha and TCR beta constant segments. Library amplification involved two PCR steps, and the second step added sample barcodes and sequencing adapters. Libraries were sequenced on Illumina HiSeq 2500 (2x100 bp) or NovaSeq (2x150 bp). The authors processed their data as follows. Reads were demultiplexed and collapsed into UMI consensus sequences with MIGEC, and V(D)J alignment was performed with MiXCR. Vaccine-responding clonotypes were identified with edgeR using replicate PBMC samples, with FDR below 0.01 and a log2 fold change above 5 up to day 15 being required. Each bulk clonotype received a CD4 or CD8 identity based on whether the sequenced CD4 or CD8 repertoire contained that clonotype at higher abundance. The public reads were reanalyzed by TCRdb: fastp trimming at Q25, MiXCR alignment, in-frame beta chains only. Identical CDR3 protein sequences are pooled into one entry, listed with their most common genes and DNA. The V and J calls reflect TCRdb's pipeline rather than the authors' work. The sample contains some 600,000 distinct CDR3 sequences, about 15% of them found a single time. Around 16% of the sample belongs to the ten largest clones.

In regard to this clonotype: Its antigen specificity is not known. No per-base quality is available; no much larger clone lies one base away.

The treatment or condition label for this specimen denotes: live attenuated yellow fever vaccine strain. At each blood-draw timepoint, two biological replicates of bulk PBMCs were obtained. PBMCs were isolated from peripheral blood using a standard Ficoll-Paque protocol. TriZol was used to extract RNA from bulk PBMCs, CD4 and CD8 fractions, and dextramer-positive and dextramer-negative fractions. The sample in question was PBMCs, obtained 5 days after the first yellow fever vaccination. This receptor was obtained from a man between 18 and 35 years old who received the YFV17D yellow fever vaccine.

CDR3 loop: CSATGTPKHEAFF. The DNA sequence reads TGCAGTGCTACCGGGACACCAAAGCATGAAGCTTTCTTT. In this chain, TRBV20-1 is recombined with TRBJ1-1; D gene: possibly TRBD1, on 6 matching bases. The CDR3 runs 13 residues from the cysteine to the phenylalanine. The DNA shown is the 39-base CDR3, in frame from base 1. CDR1 and CDR2 were assigned from the germline V gene (reference sequence) as DFQATT and SNEGSKA. Between the V and J ends, shortened by 4 bases and 7 bases respectively, the junction contains 16 bases.